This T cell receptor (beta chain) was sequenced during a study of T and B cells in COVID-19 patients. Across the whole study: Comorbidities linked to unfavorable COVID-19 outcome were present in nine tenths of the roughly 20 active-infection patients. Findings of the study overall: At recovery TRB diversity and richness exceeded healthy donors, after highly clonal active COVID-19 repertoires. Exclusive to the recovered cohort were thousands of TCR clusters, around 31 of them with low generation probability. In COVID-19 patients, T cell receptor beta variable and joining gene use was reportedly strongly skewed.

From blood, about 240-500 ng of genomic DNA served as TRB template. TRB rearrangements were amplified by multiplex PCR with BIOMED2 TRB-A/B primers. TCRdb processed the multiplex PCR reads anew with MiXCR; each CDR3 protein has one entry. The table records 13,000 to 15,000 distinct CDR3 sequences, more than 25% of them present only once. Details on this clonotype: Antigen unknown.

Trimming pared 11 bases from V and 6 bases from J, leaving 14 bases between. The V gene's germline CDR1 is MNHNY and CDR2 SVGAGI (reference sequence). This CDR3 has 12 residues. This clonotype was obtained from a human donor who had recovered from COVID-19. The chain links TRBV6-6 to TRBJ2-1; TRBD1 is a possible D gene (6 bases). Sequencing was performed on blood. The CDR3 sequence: CAGQTESNEQFF. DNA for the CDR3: TGTGCCGGACAGACAGAATCCAATGAGCAGTTCTTC.